Shown below are 4 T cell receptor beta chains from a single sample sequenced in a study of identical twins. MiXCR, run by TCRdb on the 5' RACE reads, gives a single entry per CDR3 protein. Of roughly 240,000 distinct CDR3 sequences listed, 5.5% to 7% were seen once; the top ten hold more than 3%. The sample was also linked to a second study, of yellow fever vaccine responses in identical twins.

Sequenced sample: memory (CD45RO+) T cells sorted from blood. Source of these receptors: a woman between 18 and 30 years old in good health.

This clonotype was seen ten or more times. J is TRBJ1-2 and V is TRBV20-1, with D tentatively TRBD1 (6 bases). V was shortened by 6 bases and J by 6 bases, with 14 bases between the two germline ends. The length of the CDR3 is 12 residues. CDR1 and CDR2 (germline): DFQATT, SNEGSKA (reference sequence). Here the CDR3 DNA reads TGCAGTGCAGACCCAGGGGCGGATGGCTACACCTTC. Its protein is CSADPGADGYTF.

Many counts were recorded for this clonotype. The chain recombines TRBV5-1 with TRBJ1-6; D is possibly TRBD1 (6 bases). Between the trimmed V and J ends, which lost 4 bases and 6 bases, there was a span of 11 bases. Germline assignment: CDR1 SGHRS and CDR2 YFSETQ. The CDR3 extends over 14 amino acids. The CDR3 sequence: CASSPGTPNSPLHF. The CDR3 DNA reads TGCGCCAGCAGCCCGGGGACACCTAATTCACCCCTCCACTTT.

This clonotype was seen more than once but under ten times. V and J are TRBV20-1 and TRBJ2-2; no reliable D call. This CDR3 comprises 13 residues. CDR1 and CDR2 (germline): DFQATT, SNEGSKA (reference sequence). Trimming pared 0 bases from V and 5 bases from J, leaving 7 bases between. The CDR3 sequence is CSARDVLTGELFF. The CDR3 nucleotides read TGCAGTGCTAGAGATGTTCTAACCGGGGAGCTGTTTTTT.

This clonotype appeared many times. The chain recombines TRBV29-1 with TRBJ2-7; D unresolved. Germline V gene lookup returns CDR1 SQVTM and CDR2 ANQGSEA. V lost 1 base to trimming and J lost 10 bases, with 20 bases between them. The CDR3 runs to 14 residues. CDR3 sequence: CSVEVSSGHYSQYF. In DNA, the CDR3 is TGCAGCGTTGAAGTCTCATCGGGCCACTACTCTCAGTACTTC.